This T cell receptor beta chain was profiled in a study of blood T cell repertoires in COVID-19. For the study at large: COVID-19 samples from acute and convalescent phases originated in the United States, Italy and Spain.

Original processing notes: Estimation of nucleated cell counts relied on the amplification of reference gene primers. The repertoire was sequenced with immunoSEQ multiplex PCR; TCRdb's copy has only in-frame clones and lacks some. V and J calls and clone size are those listed in that table; D and trimming were worked out from the DNA. The table records about 260,000 clones, approximately 85% of them present only once. Germline CDR1 reads SGHTA; CDR2 reads FQGTGA. The CDR3 consists of 14 residues. The junction had 5 bases not matched to a gene; V was cut back by 5 bases and J by 6 bases. The chain has TRBV7-3 and TRBJ1-5; TRBD1 aligns across 9 bases. This TCR was sampled from a human donor in a cohort sampled during active COVID-19. Sample: peripheral blood. The CDR3 is CASSPTGGGQPQHF. CDR3 nucleotide sequence: TGTGCCAGCAGCCCAACAGGGGGCGGTCAGCCCCAGCATTTT.